This TCR beta chain was documented in a study of T cell changes during pregnancy in multiple sclerosis. The CDR3 runs to 14 residues. Trimming cost V 0 bases and J 5 bases, with 14 bases left between them. Germline V gene data show CDR1 as SQVTM and CDR2 as ANQGSEA. Repertoires were generated with immunoSEQ multiplex PCR, while TCRdb's copy carries only in-frame clones and drops some. The data contain approximately 70,000 clones, 90% to 95% of them singletons. The sequenced sample was peripheral blood, obtained in the third trimester of pregnancy. V is TRBV29-1 and J is TRBJ2-7; TRBD2 is a possible D gene (6 bases). The sequence was obtained from a female donor in good health, enrolled as a control in a pregnancy study. DNA for the CDR3: TGCAGCGTTGAAGACCTAAAGGGCGGGAACGAGCAGTACTTC. Its protein is CSVEDLKGGNEQYF.